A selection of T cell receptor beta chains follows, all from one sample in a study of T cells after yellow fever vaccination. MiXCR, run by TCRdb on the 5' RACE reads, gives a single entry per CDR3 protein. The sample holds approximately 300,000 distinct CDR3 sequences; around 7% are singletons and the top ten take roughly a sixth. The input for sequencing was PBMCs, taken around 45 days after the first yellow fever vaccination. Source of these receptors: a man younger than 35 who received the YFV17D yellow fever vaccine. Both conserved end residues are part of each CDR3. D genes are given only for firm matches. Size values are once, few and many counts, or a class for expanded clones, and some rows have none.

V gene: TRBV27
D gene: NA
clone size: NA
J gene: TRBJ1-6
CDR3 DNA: TGTGCCAGCAAGCTAGGGGGAAGTTCACCCCTCCACTTT
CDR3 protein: CASKLGGSSPLHF

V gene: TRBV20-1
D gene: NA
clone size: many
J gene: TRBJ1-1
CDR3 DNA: TGCAGTGCTAGGCCGGGGCACGGGGGCCGGACTGAAGCTTTCTTT
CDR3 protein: CSARPGHGGRTEAFF

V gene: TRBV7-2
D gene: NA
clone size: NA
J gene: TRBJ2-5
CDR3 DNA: TGTGCCAGCAGCAACGCAGTTAAAGAGACCCAGTACTTT
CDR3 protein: CASSNAVKETQYF

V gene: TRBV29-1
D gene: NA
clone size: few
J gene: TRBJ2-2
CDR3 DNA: TGCAGCGTTGAAGGACGTCCATCGACCGGGGAGCTGTTTTTT
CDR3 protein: CSVEGRPSTGELFF

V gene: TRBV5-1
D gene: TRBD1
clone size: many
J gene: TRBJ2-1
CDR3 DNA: TGCGCCACCGCGACAGGGGGCTCGAATGAGCAGTTCTTC
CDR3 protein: CATATGGSNEQFF

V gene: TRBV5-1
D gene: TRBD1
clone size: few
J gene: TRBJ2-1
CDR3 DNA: TGCGCCAGCAGCGGGACGACAGGGCGGTACAATGAGCAGTTCTTC
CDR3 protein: CASSGTTGRYNEQFF

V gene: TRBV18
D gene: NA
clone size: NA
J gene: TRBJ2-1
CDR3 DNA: TGTGCCAGCTCACCTACGCTCATAGGTTACAATGAGCAGTTCTTC
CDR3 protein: CASSPTLIGYNEQFF

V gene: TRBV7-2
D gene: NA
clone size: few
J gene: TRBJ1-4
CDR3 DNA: TGTGCCAGCAGCTTTCATGCAGGAAGACTGTTTTTT
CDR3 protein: CASSFHAGRLFF

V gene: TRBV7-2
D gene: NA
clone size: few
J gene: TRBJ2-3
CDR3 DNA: TGTGCCAGCAGCTTAGGAGGGTGGGTCTTCACAGATACGCAGTATTTT
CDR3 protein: CASSLGGWVFTDTQYF

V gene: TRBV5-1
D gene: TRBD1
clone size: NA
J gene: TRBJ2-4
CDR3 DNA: TGCGCCAGCAGCAAGGGGGACAGACTAGCCAAAAACATTCAGTACTTC
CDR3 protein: CASSKGDRLAKNIQYF

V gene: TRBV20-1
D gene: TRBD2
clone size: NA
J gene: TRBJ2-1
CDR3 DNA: TGCAGTGCTAGAGGGGGGGTTAGCGGGGCTTTCTACAATGAGCAGTTCTTC
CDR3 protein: CSARGGVSGAFYNEQFF

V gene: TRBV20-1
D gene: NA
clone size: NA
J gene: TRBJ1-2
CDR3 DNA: TGCAGTGCTAGGCCCAGGGACTATGGCTACACCTTC
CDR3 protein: CSARPRDYGYTF

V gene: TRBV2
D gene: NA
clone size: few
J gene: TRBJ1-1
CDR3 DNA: TGTGCCAGCAGTCGGACGCGAGGGGCTTTCTTT
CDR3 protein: CASSRTRGAFF

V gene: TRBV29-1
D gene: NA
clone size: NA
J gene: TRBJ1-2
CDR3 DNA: TGCAGCGTTGACCCGGGGGGAAGCTATGGCTACACCTTC
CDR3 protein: CSVDPGGSYGYTF

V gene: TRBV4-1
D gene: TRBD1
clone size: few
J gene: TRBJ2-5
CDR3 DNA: TGCGCCAGCAGCCAAGGCACGACAGGGACAGAGACCCAGTACTTC
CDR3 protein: CASSQGTTGTETQYF

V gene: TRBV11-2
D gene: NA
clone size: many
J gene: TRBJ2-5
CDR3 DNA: TGTGCCAGCAGCTCCCGCCGGACCCAGTACTTC
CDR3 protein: CASSSRRTQYF

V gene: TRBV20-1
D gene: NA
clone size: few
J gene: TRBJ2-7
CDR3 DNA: TGCAGTGCTACCCCCCAGGGCTACGAGCAGTACTTC
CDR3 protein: CSATPQGYEQYF

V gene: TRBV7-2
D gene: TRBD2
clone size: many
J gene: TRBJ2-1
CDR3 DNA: TGTGCCAGCAGTCAAGGCCTAGCGGGGGCCAATGAGCAGTTCTTC
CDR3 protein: CASSQGLAGANEQFF

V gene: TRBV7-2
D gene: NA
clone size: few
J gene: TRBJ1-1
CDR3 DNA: TGTGCCAGCAGAGAGGGCAGGGTAACTGAAGCTTTCTTT
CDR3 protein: CASREGRVTEAFF

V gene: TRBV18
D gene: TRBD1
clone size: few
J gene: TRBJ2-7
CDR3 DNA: TGTGCCAGCTCCCCCCCGACAGGGTCCTACGAGCAGTACTTC
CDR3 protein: CASSPPTGSYEQYF

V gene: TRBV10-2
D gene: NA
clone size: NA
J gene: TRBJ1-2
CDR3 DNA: TGCGCCAGCAGTGAGATGTGGGCTGAGGAGGACTTC
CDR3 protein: CASSEMWAEEDF

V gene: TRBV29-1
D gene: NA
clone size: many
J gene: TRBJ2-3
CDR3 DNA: TGCAGCGCCCTCCTGGACAGCAGCGTCCGACTTAGCACAGATACGCAGTATTTT
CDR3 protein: CSALLDSSVRLSTDTQYF

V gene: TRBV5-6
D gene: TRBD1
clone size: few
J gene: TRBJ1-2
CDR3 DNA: TGTGCCAGCAGCTTGGGACAGGGGGCCTTTGTTACCTTC
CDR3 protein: CASSLGQGAFVTF

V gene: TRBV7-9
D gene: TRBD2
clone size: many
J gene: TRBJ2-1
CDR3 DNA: TGTGCCAGCAGCTTAGAACTAGCGGGGGAGATTTACAATGAGCAGTTCTTC
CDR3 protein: CASSLELAGEIYNEQFF

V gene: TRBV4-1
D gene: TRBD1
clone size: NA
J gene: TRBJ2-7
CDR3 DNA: TGCGCCAGCAGCCAGGGTACAGGGGGCCGGTTTTACGAGCAGTACTTC
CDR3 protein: CASSQGTGGRFYEQYF

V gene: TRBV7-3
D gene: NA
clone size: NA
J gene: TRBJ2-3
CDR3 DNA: TGTGCCAGCAGCTCACGGGTCACAGATACGCAGTATTTT
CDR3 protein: CASSSRVTDTQYF

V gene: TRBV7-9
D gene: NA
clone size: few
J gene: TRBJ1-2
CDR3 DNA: TGTGCCAGCAGCTTACAGGGTATCTATGGCTACACCTTC
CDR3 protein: CASSLQGIYGYTF

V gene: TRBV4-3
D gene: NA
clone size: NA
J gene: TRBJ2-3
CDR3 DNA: TGCGCCAGCAGCCAAGCGTCGGGGGCCACAGATACGCAGTATTTT
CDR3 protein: CASSQASGATDTQYF

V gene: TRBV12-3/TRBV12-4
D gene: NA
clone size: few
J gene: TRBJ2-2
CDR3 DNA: TGTGCCAGCAGTTGGGGCTGGGGCGGTACCAACACCGGGGAGCTGTTTTTT
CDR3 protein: CASSWGWGGTNTGELFF

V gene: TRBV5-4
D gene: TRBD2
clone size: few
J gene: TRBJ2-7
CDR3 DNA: TGTGCCAGCAGCTTTGGAACTAGCGGGGGGATAGAGCAGTACTTC
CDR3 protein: CASSFGTSGGIEQYF

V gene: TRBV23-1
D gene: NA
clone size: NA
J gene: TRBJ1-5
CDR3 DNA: TGCGCCAGCAGCCACGCGGGGGCCGACAATCAGCCCCAGCATTTT
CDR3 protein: CASSHAGADNQPQHF

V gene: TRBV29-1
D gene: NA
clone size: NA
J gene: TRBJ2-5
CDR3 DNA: TGCAGAGTTGAATTCCGAGGGTTGCAGCGGTTCTACCAAGAGACCCAGTACTTC
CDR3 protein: CRVEFRGLQRFYQETQYF

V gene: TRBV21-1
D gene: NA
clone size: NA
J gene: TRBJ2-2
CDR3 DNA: TGTGCCAGCAGCCAAGGGAATAGCGGGGGGCACTTCACCGGGGAGCTGTTTTTT
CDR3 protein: CASSQGNSGGHFTGELFF

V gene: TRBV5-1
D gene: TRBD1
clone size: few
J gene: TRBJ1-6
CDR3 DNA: TGCGCCAGCCAGCTTGGAGGGACAGATAATTCACCCCTCCACTTT
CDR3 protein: CASQLGGTDNSPLHF

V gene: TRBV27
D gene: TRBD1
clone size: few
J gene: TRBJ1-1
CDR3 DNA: TGTGCCAGCAGTCCATGGACAGGGAACATGAACACTGAAGCTTTCTTT
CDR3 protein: CASSPWTGNMNTEAFF

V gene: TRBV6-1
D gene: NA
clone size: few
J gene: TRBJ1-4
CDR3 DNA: TGTGCCAGCAAGGGTAGGGGGGCCGTCGGGTATGAAAAACTGTTTTTT
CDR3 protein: CASKGRGAVGYEKLFF

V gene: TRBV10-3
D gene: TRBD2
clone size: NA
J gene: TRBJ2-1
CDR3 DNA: TGTGCCACCACTAGCGGGGGGGCAGAAGAGCAGTTCTTC
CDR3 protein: CATTSGGAEEQFF

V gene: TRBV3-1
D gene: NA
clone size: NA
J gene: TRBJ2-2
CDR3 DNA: TGTGCCAGCAGCCATGGATACACCGGGGAGCTGTTTTTT
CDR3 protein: CASSHGYTGELFF

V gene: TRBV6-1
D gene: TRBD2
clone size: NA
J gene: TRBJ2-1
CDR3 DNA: TGTGCCAGCAGCGGGGGGGAAATCTCCTACAATGAGCAGTTCTTC
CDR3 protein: CASSGGEISYNEQFF

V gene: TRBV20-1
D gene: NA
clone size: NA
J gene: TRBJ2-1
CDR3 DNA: TGCAGTGCTAGAGATAGAACCTACAATGAGCAGTTCTTC
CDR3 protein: CSARDRTYNEQFF

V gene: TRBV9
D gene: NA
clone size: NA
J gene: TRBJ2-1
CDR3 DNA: TGTGCCAGCAGCCCCGGTTCATGGGTGTACGGTGAGCAGTTCTTC
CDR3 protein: CASSPGSWVYGEQFF

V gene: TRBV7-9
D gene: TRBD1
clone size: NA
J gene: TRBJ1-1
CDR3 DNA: TGTGCCAGCAGCTGGACAGGGTCCACTGAAGCTTTCTTT
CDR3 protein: CASSWTGSTEAFF

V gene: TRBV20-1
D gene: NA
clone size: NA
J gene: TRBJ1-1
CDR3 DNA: TGCAGTGCTAAAGCTCCCCGGAACGGTGGCACTGAAGCTTTGTTT
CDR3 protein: CSAKAPRNGGTEALF

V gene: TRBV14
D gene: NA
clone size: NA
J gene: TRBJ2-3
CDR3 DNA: TGTGCCAGCAGCCGACTGACCGTACCAGATACGCAGTATTTT
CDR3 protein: CASSRLTVPDTQYF

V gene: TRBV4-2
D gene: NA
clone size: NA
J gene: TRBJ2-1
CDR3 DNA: TGTGCCAGCAGCCCCGAGGTCCTCTACAATGAGCAGTTCTTC
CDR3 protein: CASSPEVLYNEQFF

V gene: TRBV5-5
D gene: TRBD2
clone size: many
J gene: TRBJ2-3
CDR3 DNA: TGTGCCAGCAGCCAGATTAGCGGGGGGGCAGCAGATACGCAGTATTTT
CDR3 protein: CASSQISGGAADTQYF

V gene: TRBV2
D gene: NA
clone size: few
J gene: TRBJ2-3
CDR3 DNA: TGTGCCAGCAGACGACAGGACCCTCTGGTAGATACGCAGTATTTT
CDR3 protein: CASRRQDPLVDTQYF

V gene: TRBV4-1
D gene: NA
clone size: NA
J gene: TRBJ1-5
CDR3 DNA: TGCGCCAGCAGCCAGAGACAGCGCAGCAATCAGCCCCAGCATTTT
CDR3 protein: CASSQRQRSNQPQHF

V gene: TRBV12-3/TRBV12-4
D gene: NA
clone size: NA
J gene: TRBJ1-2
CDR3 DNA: TGTGCCAGCAGTTTAGCGCCAGGGTTGAATGGCTACACCTTC
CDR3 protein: CASSLAPGLNGYTF

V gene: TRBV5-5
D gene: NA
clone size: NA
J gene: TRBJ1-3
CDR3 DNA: TGTGCCAGCAGCTTGTTCAGGAACAGGGAGACTGGAAACACCATATATTTT
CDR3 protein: CASSLFRNRETGNTIYF